The 27 T cell receptor beta chains in this list originate from one sample, sequenced in a study of T cells in Graves' hyperthyroidism and ophthalmopathy. RNA transcripts provided the source from which TCR beta CDR3 regions were amplified. First-round RT-PCR targeting the TCR CDR3 was performed with the HTBI primer set. TCRdb independently ran MiXCR on the multiplex PCR reads; one entry per CDR3 protein. The top ten clones hold approximately 8.2% of a sample with 560,000 or so distinct CDR3 sequences, 46% of them seen once. Sequenced sample: peripheral blood or thyroid tissue (not recorded which). The receptors come from a woman younger than 30 with Graves' hyperthyroidism.

As concerns this clonotype: A junction end diverges from the germline sequence, so it may reflect a read error. The chain carries TRBV25-1 and TRBJ1-2; no definite D call. The CDR3 totals 15 residues. Germline V gene sequence: CDR1 MGHDK, CDR2 SYGVNS. Here the CDR3 reads CASSPTHSSNYVYTF. The DNA for the CDR3 is TGTGCCAGCAGTCCTACACACAGCTCTAACTATGTCTACACCTTC.

This chain uses TRBV7-8 with TRBJ2-2, with D tentatively TRBD1 (5 bases). This CDR3 contains 16 residues. Per germline, CDR1 SGHVS and CDR2 FQNEAQ. V was cut by 5 bases and J by 2 bases, with 15 bases left in between. CDR3 amino acids: CASSDSIQANTGELFF. As DNA, the CDR3 is TGTGCCAGCAGCGATTCGATACAGGCTAACACCGGGGAGCTGTTTTTT.

This clonotype was observed at least ten times. The chain uses TRBV29-1 and TRBJ2-2; D gene uncertain. V lost 6 bases, J lost 8 bases, and 7 bases lay in between. This CDR3 comprises 10 residues. Germline lookup yields CDR1 SQVTM and CDR2 ANQGSEA. The DNA of the CDR3 is TGCAGCGTATATAGTGGGGAGCTGTTTTTT. Amino acids: CSVYSGELFF.

The V gene is TRBV25-1, the J gene TRBJ1-5; no clear D. Germline CDR1 and CDR2: MGHDK and SYGVNS. The CDR3 has 11 amino acids. DNA of the CDR3: TGTGCGCTTTATGGCAATCAGCCCCAGCATTTT. Translated, it gives CALYGNQPQHF.

The chain combines TRBV7-3 with TRBJ2-2; D is perhaps TRBD2 (5 bases). Trimming took 6 bases from V and 3 from J, leaving 11 bases between them. In germline, CDR1 is SGHTA, CDR2 FQGTGA. The CDR3 covers 14 residues. The CDR3: CASSRLADTGELFF. DNA for the CDR3: TGTGCCAGCAGTCGCCTAGCAGACACCGGGGAGCTGTTTTTT.

This clonotype was seen ten or more times. This rearrangement joins TRBV5-1 to TRBJ1-1; D ambiguous. V dropped 0 bases and J dropped 3 bases, with 9 bases sitting between them. Germline V lookup: CDR1 SGHRS, CDR2 YFSETQ. This CDR3 has 14 amino acids. The chain's CDR3 is CASSLAVSDTEAFF. The CDR3 nucleotides read TGCGCCAGCAGCTTGGCCGTGTCGGACACTGAAGCTTTCTTT.

V is TRBV2 and J is TRBJ2-2, with D tentatively TRBD1 (5 bases). CDR3 size: 14 residues. Germline-derived CDR1 and CDR2 are SNHLY and FYNNEI. V lost 8 bases to trimming and J lost 5 bases, with 15 bases between them. CDR3 protein: CASHTDRQTGELFF. In nucleotides, the CDR3 is TGTGCCAGCCACACCGACAGACAGACCGGGGAGCTGTTTTTT.

This chain connects TRBV20-1 to TRBJ1-1, with D possibly TRBD1 on 6 matching bases. Germline lookup yields CDR1 DFQATT and CDR2 SNEGSKA (reference sequence). The CDR3 covers 13 residues. Trimming stripped 6 bases from V and 2 bases from J, with 13 bases between. The CDR3 DNA follows: TGCAGTGCACCTAAGGGGGTTAACACTGAAGCTTTCTTT. It specifies CSAPKGVNTEAFF.

This clonotype was seen just once. The genes are TRBV29-1 and TRBJ1-2; no reliable D call. V was pared by 7 bases and J by 4 bases, with 13 bases between. In germline, CDR1 is SQVTM, CDR2 ANQGSEA. The CDR3 extends over 12 amino acids. The DNA of the CDR3 is TGCAGCGGAAGGGCAGGCTCCTATGGCTACACCTTC. This sequence encodes CSGRAGSYGYTF. The full variable domain, in which reference TRBV29-1 and TRBJ1-2 provide the parts outside the CDR3, is SAVISQKPSRDICQRGTSLTIQCQVDSQVTMMFWYRQQPGQSLTLIATANQGSEATYESGFVIDKFPISRPNLTFSTLTVSNMSPEDSSIYLCSGRAGSYGYTFGSGTRLTVV.

Turning to this clonotype: This may come from a read error, since a much larger clone is one base off. The chain is built from TRBV29-1 and TRBJ1-2, with D possibly TRBD1 on 5 matching bases. Germline V lookup: CDR1 SQVTM, CDR2 ANQGSEA. The CDR3 totals 14 residues. CDR3 protein: CSVKDQKGRAGYTF. The CDR3 DNA reads as TGCAGCGTTAAAGATCAAAAGGGCAGGGCTGGCTACACCTTC.

This rearrangement joins TRBV7-6 to TRBJ2-5; D uncertain. The CDR3 contains 15 residues. Germline CDR1 is SGHVS and CDR2 is FNYEAQ. The V gene lost 4 bases and the J gene lost 5 bases, with 17 bases spanning the gap. DNA for the CDR3: TGTGCCAGCAGCTCAATAGGGCCCGGTATGGAGACCCAGTACTTC. Protein sequence: CASSSIGPGMETQYF. The variable domain in full, with the rest retrieved from reference TRBV7-6 and TRBJ2-5, is GAGVSQSPRYKVTKRGQDVALRCDPISGHVSLYWYRQALGQGPEFLTYFNYEAQQDKSGLPNDRFSAERPEGSISTLTIQRTEQRDSAMYRCASSSIGPGMETQYFGPGTRLLVL.

This clonotype showed up many times. The rearrangement joins TRBV29-1 to TRBJ1-2, with D uncertain. The CDR3 sequence is 11 residues long. Per germline, CDR1 SQVTM and CDR2 ANQGSEA. With 6 bases removed from V and 1 base from J, the gap between germline ends came to 6 bases. DNA for the CDR3: TGCAGCGTCGGAGATAACTATGGCTACACCTTC. Protein product: CSVGDNYGYTF.

This clonotype showed up many times. The chain employs TRBV20-1 and TRBJ1-2; TRBD1 aligns across 8 bases. From germline, CDR1 is DFQATT and CDR2 SNEGSKA (reference sequence). Germline trimming cut 1 base from V and 8 bases from J; bases unmatched to any gene: 6. The CDR3 length is 13 residues. CDR3 amino acids: CSARVPGQGGYTF. DNA of the CDR3: TGCAGTGCTAGAGTCCCTGGACAGGGAGGCTACACCTTC.

This clonotype was observed a few times. The gene calls are TRBV20-1 and TRBJ2-7; 11 positions agree with TRBD1. With V trimmed by 1 base and J by 3 bases, 2 bases remained unmatched. The CDR3 contains 14 residues. Per the germline V gene, CDR1 is DFQATT and CDR2 is SNEGSKA (reference sequence). The CDR3 DNA is TGCAGTGCTAGAGGTGGGACAGGGGGCTACGAGCAGTACTTC. It yields the protein CSARGGTGGYEQYF.

In its sample, this clonotype was seen a few times. The chain has TRBV6-5 and TRBJ1-5; D perhaps matches TRBD1 (5 bases). V lost 4 bases and J lost 5, with 12 bases in between. This CDR3 contains 14 residues. The V gene's germline CDR1 is MNHEY and CDR2 SVGAGI. The DNA for the CDR3 is TGTGCCAGCAGTTTGACAGTCTGGGATCAGCCCCAGCATTTT. Protein sequence: CASSLTVWDQPQHF.

This clonotype appeared a few times. V is TRBV2 and J is TRBJ1-5, with 8 nucleotides matching TRBD1. The CDR3 is 14 amino acids. Germline CDR1 SNHLY, CDR2 FYNNEI. The V and J ends lost 6 bases and 4 bases, in that order; junction bases with no gene match: 5. CDR3 amino acids: CASSDRGLNQPQHF. DNA for the CDR3: TGTGCCAGCAGCGACAGGGGCTTGAATCAGCCCCAGCATTTT.

CDR3 region: CASSPGSMNTEAFF. Here the CDR3 DNA reads TGTGCCAGCAGCCCCGGATCTATGAACACTGAAGCTTTCTTT. The chain uses TRBV7-8 and TRBJ1-1; D is unclear. Per germline, CDR1 SGHVS and CDR2 FQNEAQ. The CDR3 length is 14 residues. The V gene lost 5 bases and the J gene lost 0 bases, with 10 bases spanning the gap.

The chain combines TRBV7-2 with TRBJ1-2; 8 bases are a match to TRBD1. Germline V gene data show CDR1 as SGHTA and CDR2 as FQGNSA. This CDR3 has 14 residues. J gave up 4 bases and V 5 bases, and 6 bases lay outside the gene matches. The CDR3 region has the DNA TGTGCCAGCAGCCCAGGACAGGGTTTCTATGGCTACACCTTC. As protein: CASSPGQGFYGYTF.

The chain links TRBV2 to TRBJ2-5, with 9 bases lining up with TRBD2. Trimming cost V 2 bases and J 2 bases; bases outside gene matches: 3. Germline CDR1 and CDR2: SNHLY and FYNNEI. The CDR3 is 15 residues long. As DNA, the CDR3 is TGTGCCAGCAGTGAACGGGCGGGAGGGCAAGAGACCCAGTACTTC. This translates into CASSERAGGQETQYF.

This clonotype was counted once. The chain recombines TRBV7-6 with TRBJ1-5, with 8 positions matching TRBD1. This CDR3 spans 15 amino acids. With V trimmed by 5 bases and J by 0 bases, 3 bases remained unmatched. The germline gives CDR1 SGHVS, CDR2 FNYEAQ. The DNA of the CDR3 is TGTGCCAGCAGCAAGGACAGGGTTAGCAATCAGCCCCAGCATTTT. Translated: CASSKDRVSNQPQHF.

The sample holds one count of this clonotype. The genes are TRBV20-1 and TRBJ2-5; TRBD1 aligns across 7 bases. V was clipped by 1 base and J by 3 bases; unmatched bases: 5. Germline CDR1 and CDR2: DFQATT and SNEGSKA (reference sequence). This CDR3 has 14 amino acids. CDR3 bases: TGCAGTGCTAGAGCGGGACAGCGAAAAGAGACCCAGTACTTC. It encodes CSARAGQRKETQYF.

There are a few counts of this clonotype. The V call is TRBV29-1, the J call TRBJ2-7; 14 nucleotides match TRBD2. CDR3 length equals 16 residues. V gave up 3 bases and J gave up 0 bases; unmatched junction bases: 4. Germline CDR1 reads SQVTM; CDR2 reads ANQGSEA. CDR3 sequence (DNA): TGCAGCGTTGAGTCTGGGACTAGCGGGAGCTCCTACGAGCAGTACTTC. Its protein product is CSVESGTSGSSYEQYF.

This clonotype was counted only a few times. The gene calls are TRBV14 and TRBJ1-5, with D unclear. Germline V gene sequence: CDR1 SGHDN, CDR2 FVKESK. This CDR3 region has 13 residues. V was cut by 0 bases and J by 7 bases, with 7 bases left in between. CDR3 loop: CASSQDLRQPQHF. CDR3 DNA sequence: TGTGCCAGCAGCCAAGATCTAAGGCAGCCCCAGCATTTT.

Note on this clonotype: The junction departs from germline at one end; a sequencing error may be responsible. The chain combines TRBV20-1 with TRBJ1-5; no definite D call. The CDR3 has 13 amino acids. Germline V gives CDR1 DFQATT, CDR2 SNEGSKA (reference sequence). The CDR3 bases are TGCAGTGCTGGAGATGGGGGCAATCAGCCCCAGCATTTT. Amino acid sequence: CSAGDGGNQPQHF.

V and J are TRBV7-3 and TRBJ2-2; D gene ambiguous. CDR3 length equals 13 residues. The germline V gene has CDR1 SGHTA and CDR2 FQGTGA. Between the trimmed V and J ends, which lost 5 bases and 4 bases, there was a span of 8 bases. The CDR3 DNA is TGTGCCAGCAGCGTATCGCCCACCGGGGAGCTGTTTTTT. Translation gives CASSVSPTGELFF.

This chain joins TRBV7-3 and TRBJ1-1; D is unclear. Per germline, CDR1 SGHTA and CDR2 FQGTGA. V was clipped by 1 base and J by 2 bases, with 8 bases between them. The CDR3 has 14 residues. The CDR3 DNA reads as TGTGCCAGCAGCTTAAACAGCATAAACACTGAAGCTTTCTTT. Its protein is CASSLNSINTEAFF.

In this sample, this clonotype turned up once. The chain carries TRBV7-9 and TRBJ2-7, with 8 nucleotides matching TRBD1. Germline V gene sequence: CDR1 SEHNR, CDR2 FQNEAQ (reference sequence). The CDR3 sequence is 19 residues long. V was pared by 3 bases and J by 1 base, with 17 bases of the junction left unmatched. CDR3 amino acids: CASSFSPGTGTVGSYEQYF. CDR3 nucleotide sequence: TGTGCCAGCAGCTTTAGTCCCGGGACAGGAACCGTTGGGTCCTACGAGCAGTACTTC.